The 5 T cell receptor beta chains below were found in one sample sequenced in a study of regulatory T cells in long-lasting Graves disease. Time point in this sample: newly diagnosed GD, antithyroid drugs for less than 3 months. Extracted RNA from PBMCs served as the source of the TCR library. Arm-PCR of CDR3 regions with iRepertoire HTBI primers generated TCR beta libraries. TCRdb fed the multiplex PCR reads into MiXCR, producing one record per CDR3 protein. The repertoire holds approximately 360,000 distinct CDR3 sequences, approximately 12% seen once, with approximately 17% in the top ten. The same data also went into a second study, on T cells in Graves' hyperthyroidism and ophthalmopathy.

The sample consisted of peripheral blood mononuclear cells (PBMCs), taken at new diagnosis, from a patient treated with antithyroid drugs. Receptor source: a woman aged 18-30 years with Graves disease.

This clonotype has a count of ten or more. J is TRBJ2-2 and V is TRBV12-3 or TRBV12-4; 7 bases line up with TRBD2. The CDR3 is made up of 14 amino acids. After removal of 2 bases from V and 7 bases from J, the junction contained 4 bases not matched to a gene. The CDR3 bases are TGTGCCAGCAGTTTACGGGGGGTCGGCGGGGAGCTGTTTTTT. Its translation is CASSLRGVGGELFF.

This clonotype has at least ten counts. The gene calls are TRBV7-2 and TRBJ1-4, with a possible D match to TRBD1 (5 bases). CDR3 length equals 16 residues. Per germline, CDR1 SGHTA and CDR2 FQGNSA. V was pared by 0 bases and J by 8 bases, with 16 bases between. The CDR3 DNA reads TGTGCCAGCAGCTTAGCGGTGGGACTGGAGGGAGAAAAACTGTTTTTT. Its protein product is CASSLAVGLEGEKLFF.

Comments on this clonotype: The germline gene is not matched at one end of the junction; a read error may be the cause. The chain couples TRBV7-9 to TRBJ1-3; D gene unclear. Germline CDR1 and CDR2: SEHNR and FQNEAQ (reference sequence). CDR3 length: 17 amino acids. This CDR3 is CASSLVAVEFSGDTIYF. CDR3 sequence (DNA): TGTGCCAGCAGCTTGGTGGCAGTTGAGTTCTCTGGAGACACCATATATTTT. The full variable domain, completed using reference TRBV7-9 and TRBJ1-3, is DTGVSQNPRHKITKRGQNVTFRCDPISEHNRLYWYRQTLGQGPEFLTYFQNEAQLEKSRLLSDRFSAERPKGSFSTLEIQRTEQGDSAMYLCASSLVAVEFSGDTIYFGEGSWLTVV.

This clonotype showed up many times. The J gene is TRBJ1-5, the V gene TRBV7-8; D possibly corresponds to TRBD1 (5 bases). The CDR3 loop spans 19 amino acids. Germline CDR1 is SGHVS and CDR2 is FQNEAQ. V was pared by 2 bases and J by 0 bases, with 20 bases between. CDR3 loop: CASSLFPRQGGYSNQPQHF. The CDR3 bases are TGTGCCAGCAGCTTATTCCCCCGGCAGGGAGGGTATAGCAATCAGCCCCAGCATTTT.

As to this clonotype: A read error may be the cause here, since a much bigger clone is one base away. The rearrangement links TRBV2 to TRBJ2-7; no reliable D call. The V gene's germline CDR1 is SNHLY and CDR2 FYNNEI. The CDR3 has 15 residues. The CDR3 coding sequence is TGTGCCAGCAGTGAGCTGGGTGCTGGATCCTACAAGCAGTACTTC. Its protein product is CASSELGAGSYKQYF.